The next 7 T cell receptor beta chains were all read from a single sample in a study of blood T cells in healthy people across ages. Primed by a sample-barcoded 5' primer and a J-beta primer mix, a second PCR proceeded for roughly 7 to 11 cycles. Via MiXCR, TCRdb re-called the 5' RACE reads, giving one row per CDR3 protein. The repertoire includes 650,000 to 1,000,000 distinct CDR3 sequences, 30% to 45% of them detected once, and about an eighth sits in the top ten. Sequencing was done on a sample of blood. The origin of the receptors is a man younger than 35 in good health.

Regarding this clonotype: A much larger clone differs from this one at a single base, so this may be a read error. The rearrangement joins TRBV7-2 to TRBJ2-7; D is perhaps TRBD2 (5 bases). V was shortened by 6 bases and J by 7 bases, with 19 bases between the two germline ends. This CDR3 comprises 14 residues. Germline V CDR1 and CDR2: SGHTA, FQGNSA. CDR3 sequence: CASRYSRVYNEQYF. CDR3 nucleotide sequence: TGTGCCAGCAGATACTCGAGGGTTTACAATGAGCAGTACTTC. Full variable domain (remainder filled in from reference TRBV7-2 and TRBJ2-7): GAGVSQSPSNKVTEKGKDVELRCDPISGHTALYWYRQSLGQGLEFLIYFQGNSAPDKSGLPSDRFSAERTGGSVSTLTIQRTQQEDSAVYLCASRYSRVYNEQYFGPGTRLTVT.

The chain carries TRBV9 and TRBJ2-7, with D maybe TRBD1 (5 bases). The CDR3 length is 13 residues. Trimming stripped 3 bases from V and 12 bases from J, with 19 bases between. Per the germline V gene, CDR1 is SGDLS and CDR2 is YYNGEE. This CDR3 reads CASSAMGQETRYF. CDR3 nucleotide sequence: TGTGCCAGCAGCGCAATGGGGCAAGAGACCCGGTACTTC. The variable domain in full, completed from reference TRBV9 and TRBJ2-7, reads DSGVTQTPKHLITATGQRVTLRCSPRSGDLSVYWYQQSLDQGLQFLIQYYNGEERAKGNILERFSAQQFPDLHSELNLSSLELGDSALYFCASSAMGQETRYFGPGTRLTVT.

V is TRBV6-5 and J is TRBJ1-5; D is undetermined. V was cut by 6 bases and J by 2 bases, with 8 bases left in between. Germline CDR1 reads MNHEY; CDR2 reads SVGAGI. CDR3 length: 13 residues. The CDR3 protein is CASRPGGNQPQHF. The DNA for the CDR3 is TGTGCCAGCAGACCCGGGGGCAATCAGCCCCAGCATTTT.

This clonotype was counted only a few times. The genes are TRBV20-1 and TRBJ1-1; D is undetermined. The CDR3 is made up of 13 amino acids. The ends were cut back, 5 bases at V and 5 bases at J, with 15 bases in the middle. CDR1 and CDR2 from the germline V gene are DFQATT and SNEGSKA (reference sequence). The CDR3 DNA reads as TGCAGTGCTGTCAAAGGAGCGGGGACTGAAGCTTTCTTT. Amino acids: CSAVKGAGTEAFF.

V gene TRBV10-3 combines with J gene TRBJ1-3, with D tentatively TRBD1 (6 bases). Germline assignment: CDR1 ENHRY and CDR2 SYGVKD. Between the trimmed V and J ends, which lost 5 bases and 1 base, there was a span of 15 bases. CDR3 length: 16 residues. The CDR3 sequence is CAISPDSIPSGNTIYF. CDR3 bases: TGTGCCATCAGTCCGGACAGCATACCTTCTGGAAACACCATATATTTT.

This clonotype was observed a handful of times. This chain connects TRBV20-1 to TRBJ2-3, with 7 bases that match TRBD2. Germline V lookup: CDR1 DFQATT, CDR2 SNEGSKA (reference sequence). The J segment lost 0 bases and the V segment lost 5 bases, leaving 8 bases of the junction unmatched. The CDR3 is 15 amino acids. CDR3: CSAPTTSQSTDTQYF. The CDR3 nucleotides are TGCAGTGCTCCAACGACTAGCCAAAGCACAGATACGCAGTATTTT.

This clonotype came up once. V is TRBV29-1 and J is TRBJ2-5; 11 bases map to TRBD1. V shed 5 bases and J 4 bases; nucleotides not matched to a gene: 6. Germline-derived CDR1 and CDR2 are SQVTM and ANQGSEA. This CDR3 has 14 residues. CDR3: CSVLDRGLGETQYF. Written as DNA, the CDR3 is TGCAGCGTTTTGGACAGGGGGCTGGGAGAGACCCAGTACTTC.